The 11 T cell receptor beta chains listed next were all sequenced from one sample in a study of kidney transplant recipient with SARS-CoV-2 infection. Via MiXCR, TCRdb re-called the reads, giving one row per CDR3 protein. This table has 200,000 to 300,000 distinct CDR3 sequences, more than 25% appearing once. The specimen comprised a blood sample, sampled at baseline and on approximately day 120 from a kidney transplant recipient. Receptors originate from a male patient between 25 and 40 years old who had COVID-19 and was a kidney transplant recipient. Some T cells may arise from the graft donor.

This chain connects TRBV2 to TRBJ1-5; D unresolved. V was cut by 4 bases and J by 5 bases, with 18 bases left in between. Germline lookup yields CDR1 SNHLY and CDR2 FYNNEI. The CDR3 loop spans 16 amino acids. The CDR3 here is CASSGSGVGRDQPQHF. The CDR3 DNA reads TGTGCCAGCAGTGGGAGTGGGGTTGGAAGGGATCAGCCCCAGCATTTT.

Only a few counts were recorded for this clonotype. V is TRBV3-1 and J is TRBJ2-2; D unclear. Trimming pared 5 bases from V and 5 bases from J, leaving 24 bases between. The CDR3 contains 18 residues. Germline V gene sequence: CDR1 LGHDT, CDR2 YNNKEL (reference sequence). The CDR3 region has the DNA TGTGCCAGCAGCTCTCGTAGTCCCATTTCAGGCTTGACCGGGGAGCTGTTTTTT. It translates to CASSSRSPISGLTGELFF.

The chain carries TRBV6-5 and TRBJ1-1; D remains unclear. Trimming pared 7 bases from V and 4 bases from J, leaving 16 bases between. CDR1 and CDR2 from the germline V gene are MNHEY and SVGAGI. The CDR3 sequence is 14 residues long. The CDR3 region is CASNPRREGTEAFF. CDR3 in DNA: TGTGCCAGCAACCCCCGGAGGGAGGGCACTGAAGCTTTCTTT.

This clonotype came up a few times. This sequence joins TRBV12-3 or TRBV12-4 and TRBJ2-5; 8 bases are a match to TRBD2. The CDR3 totals 14 residues. V shed 6 bases, J shed 5 bases, and the junction held 8 bases outside the gene matches. CDR3 in DNA: TGTGCCAGCAGGGGGAGCGGGAGAGGGGAGACCCAGTACTTC. This sequence encodes CASRGSGRGETQYF.

Many counts were recorded for this clonotype. The chain is built from TRBV28 and TRBJ2-5; possibly TRBD1 for D (6 bases). The CDR3 consists of 14 residues. Germline CDR1 and CDR2: MDHEN and SYDVKM. V was shortened by 6 bases and J by 5 bases, with 16 bases between the two germline ends. CDR3 in DNA: TGTGCCAGCAGACCCCCAGGGGTTCGGGAGACCCAGTACTTC. Residues: CASRPPGVRETQYF.

At least ten counts were recorded for this clonotype. The genes are TRBV20-1 and TRBJ2-7; 10 bases map to TRBD1. CDR1 is DFQATT and CDR2 is SNEGSKA in the germline V gene (reference sequence). The CDR3 has 13 residues. The V and J ends lost 6 bases and 9 bases, in that order; junction bases with no gene match: 11. CDR3 in amino acids: CSALNQGDRGQYF. The CDR3 DNA sequence: TGCAGTGCACTCAACCAGGGGGACAGGGGGCAGTACTTC.

This clonotype was observed once. A clone one base away is much larger, so this may be a read error. Written as DNA, the CDR3 is TGTGCCAGCAACTCCCGGGCGTTAGGGGGTGAAAAACTGTTTTTT. Translated, it gives CASNSRALGGEKLFF. The chain couples TRBV11-3 to TRBJ1-4, with D possibly TRBD1 on 6 matching bases. V was shortened by 7 bases and J by 7 bases, with 19 bases between the two germline ends. Looked up from germline, CDR1 is SGHNT and CDR2 is YENEEA. The CDR3 has 15 amino acids.

This clonotype appeared many times. The chain is built from TRBV3-1 and TRBJ2-5; no clear D gene. V was cut by 4 bases and J by 5 bases, with 23 bases left in between. The germline V gene has CDR1 LGHDT and CDR2 YNNKEL (reference sequence). This CDR3 contains 17 residues. CDR3 DNA: TGTGCCAGCAGCCTAAGTTTTCCCATTTCTTTCTCTGAGACCCAGTACTTC. Translating gives CASSLSFPISFSETQYF.

The chain joins TRBV4-2 to TRBJ2-1; 8 bases agree with TRBD2. This CDR3 is built from 16 residues. The V segment lost 4 bases and the J segment 8 bases; nucleotides outside the gene matches: 13. Looked up from germline, CDR1 is LGHNA and CDR2 is YNFKEQ. The CDR3 DNA reads TGTGCCAGCAGCCTCGGTTGGCGGGGGGCGGGCGATGAGCAGTTCTTC. Its translation is CASSLGWRGAGDEQFF.

A remark on this clonotype: A much larger clone differs by one base, so this may be a read error. The chain joins TRBV13 to TRBJ2-3, with 8 bases matching TRBD2. This CDR3 spans 17 amino acids. Germline lookup yields CDR1 PRHDT and CDR2 FYEKMQ (reference sequence). In DNA form, the CDR3 reads TGTGCCAACAGCCCCAAAGCGGGAGTTGGTTCGGCAGATACGCAGTATTTT. It is translated as CANSPKAGVGSADTQYF.

For this clonotype: A single base separates this from a much larger clone, so it may be a read error. This chain links TRBV2 with TRBJ1-2; TRBD1 agrees at 7 bases. CDR3 length equals 14 residues. V shed 10 bases, J shed 8 bases, and the junction held 16 bases outside the gene matches. The germline V gene encodes CDR1 SNHLY and CDR2 FYNNEI. The CDR3 DNA reads TGTGCCATCAGGGGTGACAGGGTCCTCGTGGGCTACACCTTC. It translates to CAIRGDRVLVGYTF.